The rows below give T cell receptor beta chains drawn from one sample of a study of cytomegalovirus exposure and HLA in healthy donors. TCRdb keeps only in-frame clones here, not all; method: immunoSEQ multiplex PCR. The record lists about 160,000 clones, of which the ten most abundant hold around 1.2%. What was sequenced was PBMCs. All receptors derive from an older woman in good health and CMV-seronegative. Both conserved end residues are part of each CDR3. Each record gives: J gene, D gene, V gene, CDR3 protein, CDR3 DNA. A D gene is named only where the DNA matches it firmly.

>TRBJ2-7|TRBD2|TRBV2
CASIGTSSIGEQYF
TGTGCCAGCATCGGGACTAGTTCGATCGGCGAGCAGTACTTC
>TRBJ2-7|NA|TRBV7-9
CASSVWGSGSSYEQYF
TGTGCCAGCAGCGTATGGGGCTCGGGTAGCTCCTACGAGCAGTACTTC
>TRBJ2-1|TRBD1|TRBV5-1
CASSETGGGNEQFF
TGCGCCAGCAGCGAGACAGGGGGTGGCAATGAGCAGTTCTTC
>TRBJ2-2|TRBD2|TRBV27
CASSLGGRGGELFF
TGTGCCAGCAGTTTAGGCGGGAGGGGTGGGGAGCTGTTTTTT
>TRBJ1-3|NA|TRBV9
CASSAGGGSGNTIYF
TGTGCCAGCAGTGCCGGGGGGGGCTCTGGAAACACCATATATTTT
>TRBJ1-6|NA|TRBV6-5
CASSYQYNSPLHF
TGTGCCAGCAGTTACCAATATAATTCACCCCTCCACTTT
>TRBJ2-1|TRBD2|TRBV7-8
CASSTSGGFNEQFF
TGTGCCAGTTCAACTAGCGGGGGATTCAATGAGCAGTTCTTC
>TRBJ2-3|TRBD1|TRBV5-1
CASSLQGAYTDTQYF
TGCGCCAGCAGCCTACAGGGGGCATACACAGATACGCAGTATTTT
>TRBJ2-1|TRBD1|TRBV9
CASSVAGGSYNEQFF
TGTGCCAGCAGCGTAGCAGGGGGCTCCTACAATGAGCAGTTCTTC
>TRBJ2-7|TRBD1|TRBV4-3
CASSRTGQPRAGYEQYF
TGCGCCAGCAGCAGAACGGGACAGCCACGAGCCGGATACGAGCAGTACTTC
>TRBJ1-1|NA|TRBV5-1
CASSLDFQQMNTEAFF
TGCGCCAGCAGCTTGGATTTCCAACAGATGAACACTGAAGCTTTCTTT
>TRBJ2-7|NA|TRBV25-1
CASSDLKGSGDEQYF
TGTGCCAGCAGTGATCTAAAGGGTTCGGGGGACGAGCAGTACTTC
>TRBJ1-1|TRBD1|TRBV11-2
CASREQGYTEAFF
TGTGCCAGCAGGGAACAGGGGTACACTGAAGCTTTCTTT
>TRBJ1-1|NA|TRBV14
CASSQQGGTEAFF
TGTGCCAGCAGCCAACAGGGAGGCACTGAAGCTTTCTTT
>TRBJ1-4|NA|TRBV4-3
CASSQDLSGGATNEKLFF
TGCGCCAGCAGCCAAGATCTTTCAGGCGGGGCAACTAATGAAAAACTGTTTTTT
>TRBJ1-4|NA|TRBV19
CASSIPLRARGEKLFF
NA
>TRBJ2-5|NA|TRBV5-1
CASSYRFPGETQYF
TGCGCCAGCAGCTACAGGTTCCCTGGAGAGACCCAGTACTTC
>TRBJ1-5|NA|TRBV29-1
CSVLGQSNQPQHF
TGCAGCGTCCTTGGACAGAGCAATCAGCCCCAGCATTTT
>TRBJ1-1|TRBD1|TRBV5-1
CASSEQGGGTEAFF
TGCGCCAGCAGCGAACAGGGGGGGGGCACTGAAGCTTTCTTT
>TRBJ2-7|NA|TRBV7-2
CASSAREGRLVNSYEQYF
TGTGCCAGCAGCGCACGGGAAGGTCGGCTAGTCAACTCCTACGAGCAGTACTTC
>TRBJ2-3|NA|TRBV7-7
CASSLDGGSTDTQYF
TGTGCCAGCAGCTTAGATGGCGGTAGCACAGATACGCAGTATTTT
>TRBJ2-3|NA|TRBV5-1
CASSVDSPSRGTDTQYF
TGCGCCAGCAGCGTCGACAGCCCCTCAAGAGGCACAGATACGCAGTATTTT
>TRBJ2-1|TRBD2|TRBV6-1
CASSEHPGLAYNEQFF
TGTGCCAGCAGTGAACATCCGGGACTAGCCTACAATGAGCAGTTCTTC
>TRBJ1-4|NA|TRBV6-1
CASKGRGTNEKLFF
TGTGCCAGCAAGGGGCGAGGTACTAATGAAAAACTGTTTTTT
>TRBJ2-3|TRBD2|TRBV18
CASSPLAGGKTDTQYF
TGTGCCAGCTCACCATTAGCGGGAGGAAAGACAGATACGCAGTATTTT
>TRBJ2-7|NA|TRBV18
CASSPLGGGIYEQYF
TGTGCCAGCTCCCCATTGGGGGGTGGTATTTACGAGCAGTACTTC
>TRBJ2-1|NA|TRBV6-5
CASSYSLDYNEQFF
TGTGCCAGCAGTTACTCGTTAGACTATAATGAGCAGTTCTTC
>TRBJ1-4|NA|TRBV29-1
CSVEDRGAQGANEKLFF
TGCAGCGTTGAGGATCGGGGTGCACAGGGTGCTAATGAAAAACTGTTTTTT
>TRBJ1-4|TRBD1|TRBV7-9
CASSLPSTGPAKLFF
TGTGCCAGCAGCTTACCTTCGACAGGGCCAGCAAAACTGTTTTTT
>TRBJ1-1|NA|TRBV6-1
CASILDRGNTEAFF
NA
>TRBJ1-2|NA|TRBV15
CATSRGGGDYGYTF
TGTGCCACCAGCAGAGGGGGAGGGGACTATGGCTACACCTTC
>TRBJ1-5|TRBD1|TRBV6-1
CASTTTGNQPQHF
TGTGCCAGCACCACGACAGGGAATCAGCCCCAGCATTTT
>TRBJ1-1|TRBD1|TRBV7-8
CASRVSLTGRTNTEAFF
TGTGCCAGCAGAGTCTCATTGACAGGGAGGACCAACACTGAAGCTTTCTTT
>TRBJ2-3|NA|TRBV2
CASKVTTDTQYF
TGTGCCAGCAAAGTAACTACAGATACGCAGTATTTT
>TRBJ2-7|TRBD2|TRBV5-4
CASRARTSGTDEQYF
TGTGCCAGCAGAGCCAGGACTAGCGGGACCGACGAGCAGTACTTC
>TRBJ2-1|TRBD2|TRBV7-2
CASSPLGGTRVYNEQFF
TGTGCCAGCAGCCCCTTAGGTGGGACTAGAGTCTACAATGAGCAGTTCTTC
>TRBJ1-1|NA|TRBV2
CASGGHPQEAFF
TGTGCCAGCGGGGGACACCCACAGGAAGCTTTCTTT
>TRBJ2-1|NA|TRBV6-5
CASSLGPDGIEQFF
TGTGCCAGCAGTTTGGGCCCGGATGGCATTGAGCAGTTCTTC
>TRBJ1-2|TRBD1|TRBV7-2
CASSLDRGYGYTF
TGTGCCAGCAGCTTGGACAGGGGCTATGGCTACACCTTC
>TRBJ1-1|NA|TRBV29-1
CSALTGTNTEAFF
TGCAGCGCCCTGACAGGTACGAACACTGAAGCTTTCTTT
>TRBJ2-1|TRBD1|TRBV11-2
CASSHTPGTGVANEQFF
TGTGCCAGCAGCCATACCCCGGGGACAGGGGTTGCCAATGAGCAGTTCTTC
>TRBJ2-6|NA|TRBV27
CASSSGSYGANVLTF
TGTGCCAGCAGTTCAGGGTCTTATGGGGCCAACGTCCTGACTTTC
>TRBJ1-5|NA|TRBV10-3
CASGGGKGSQPQHF
TGTGCCAGCGGGGGGGGGAAGGGTAGTCAGCCCCAGCATTTT
>TRBJ2-5|NA|TRBV5-1
CASSLRASFQETQYF
TGCGCCAGCAGCTTGAGAGCGTCGTTCCAAGAGACCCAGTACTTC
>TRBJ1-5|TRBD1|TRBV5-1
CASSLIPGQDQPQHF
TGCGCCAGCAGCTTGATACCCGGACAGGATCAGCCCCAGCATTTT
>TRBJ2-5|NA|TRBV2
CASSPNSRGGETQYF
TGTGCCAGCAGTCCTAATTCCAGGGGAGGGGAGACCCAGTACTTC
>TRBJ1-2|NA|TRBV4-2
CASSRQREVEDGYTF
TGTGCCAGCAGCCGACAGAGGGAGGTGGAAGATGGCTACACCTTC
>TRBJ1-4|NA|TRBV5-4
CASSRELGTNEKLFF
TGTGCCAGCAGCCGGGAACTGGGGACTAATGAAAAACTGTTTTTT
>TRBJ2-7|NA|TRBV7-2
CASSQNGPYEQYF
TGTGCCAGCAGCCAAAACGGTCCCTACGAGCAGTACTTC
>TRBJ1-2|NA|TRBV27
CASSFYRAEDLYYGYTF
TGTGCCAGCAGTTTTTACAGGGCAGAAGATCTTTACTATGGCTACACCTTC
>TRBJ2-3|NA|TRBV12-2
CASRLAHAPVPVHGGRASTDTQYF
TGTGCAAGTCGCTTAGCGCACGCTCCGGTCCCGGTCCACGGGGGTAGGGCTAGCACAGATACGCAGTATTTT
>TRBJ2-5|NA|TRBV7-9
CASSLGGTQKETQYF
TGTGCCAGCAGTTTAGGCGGGACGCAGAAAGAGACCCAGTACTTC
>TRBJ1-2|TRBD1|TRBV2
CASSEVGGDYGYTF
TGTGCCAGCAGTGAAGTAGGGGGCGACTATGGCTACACCTTC
>TRBJ1-1|NA|TRBV30
CAWSRGGNTEAFF
TGTGCCTGGAGTAGGGGAGGGAACACTGAAGCTTTCTTT
>TRBJ2-3|TRBD2|TRBV28
CASSVAGGTDTQYF
TGTGCCAGCAGCGTAGCGGGGGGCACAGATACGCAGTATTTT
>TRBJ2-5|NA|TRBV5-4
CASSLGRSQETQYF
TGTGCCAGCAGCTTGGGGAGGAGTCAAGAGACCCAGTACTTC
>TRBJ1-1|NA|TRBV4-1
CASSQDRRIEAFF
TGCGCCAGCAGCCAAGATAGGCGGATTGAAGCTTTCTTT
>TRBJ2-3|NA|TRBV7-3
CASSLTGSITDTQYF
TGTGCCAGCAGCTTAACCGGGTCAATCACAGATACGCAGTATTTT
>TRBJ2-2|TRBD1|TRBV5-4
CASSPGTGRLGELFF
TGTGCCAGCAGCCCGGGGACAGGCCGCCTCGGGGAGCTGTTTTTT
>TRBJ2-7|NA|TRBV18
CASSLDIWDEQYF
TGTGCCAGCTCACTAGACATTTGGGACGAGCAGTACTTC